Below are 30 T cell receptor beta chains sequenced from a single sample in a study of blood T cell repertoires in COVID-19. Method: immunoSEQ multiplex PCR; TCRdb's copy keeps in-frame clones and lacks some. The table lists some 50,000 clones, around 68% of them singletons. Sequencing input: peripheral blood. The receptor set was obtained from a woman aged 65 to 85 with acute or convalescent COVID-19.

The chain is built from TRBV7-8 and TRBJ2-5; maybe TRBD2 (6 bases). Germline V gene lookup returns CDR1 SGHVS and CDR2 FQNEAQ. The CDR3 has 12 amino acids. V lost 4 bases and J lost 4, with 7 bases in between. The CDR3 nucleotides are TGTGCCAGCAGCTGGGAGGTAGAGACCCAGTACTTC. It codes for CASSWEVETQYF.

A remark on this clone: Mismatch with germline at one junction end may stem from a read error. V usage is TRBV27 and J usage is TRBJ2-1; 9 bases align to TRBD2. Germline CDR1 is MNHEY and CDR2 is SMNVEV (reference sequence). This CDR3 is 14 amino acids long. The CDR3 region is CASSPGTSYSEQFF. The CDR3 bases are TGTGCCAGCAGTCCCGGGACTAGCTACAGTGAGCAGTTCTTC.

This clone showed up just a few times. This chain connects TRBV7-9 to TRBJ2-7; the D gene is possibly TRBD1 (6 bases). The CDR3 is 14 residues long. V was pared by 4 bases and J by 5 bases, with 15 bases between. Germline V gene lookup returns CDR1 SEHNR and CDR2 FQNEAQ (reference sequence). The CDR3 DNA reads TGTGCCAGCAGCTCGGGTCTTGGGGGCAACGAGCAGTACTTC. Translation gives CASSSGLGGNEQYF.

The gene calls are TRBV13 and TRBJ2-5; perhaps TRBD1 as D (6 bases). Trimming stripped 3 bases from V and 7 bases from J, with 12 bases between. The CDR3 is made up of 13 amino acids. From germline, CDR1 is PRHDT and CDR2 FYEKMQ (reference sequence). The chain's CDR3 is CASSFTGRATQYF. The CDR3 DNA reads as TGTGCCAGCAGCTTTACAGGGCGGGCGACCCAGTACTTC.

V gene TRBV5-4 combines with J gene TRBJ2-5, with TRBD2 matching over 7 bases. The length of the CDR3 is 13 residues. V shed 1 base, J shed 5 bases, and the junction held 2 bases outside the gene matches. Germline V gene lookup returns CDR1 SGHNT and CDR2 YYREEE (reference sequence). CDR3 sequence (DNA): TGTGCCAGCAGCTTGAGGGAGGGGGAGACCCAGTACTTC. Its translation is CASSLREGETQYF.

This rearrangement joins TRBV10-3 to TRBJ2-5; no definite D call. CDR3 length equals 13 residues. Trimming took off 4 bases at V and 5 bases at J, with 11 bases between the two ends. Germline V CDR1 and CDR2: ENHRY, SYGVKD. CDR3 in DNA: TGTGCCATCAGTGTTGGAGATGATGAGACCCAGTACTTC. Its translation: CAISVGDDETQYF.

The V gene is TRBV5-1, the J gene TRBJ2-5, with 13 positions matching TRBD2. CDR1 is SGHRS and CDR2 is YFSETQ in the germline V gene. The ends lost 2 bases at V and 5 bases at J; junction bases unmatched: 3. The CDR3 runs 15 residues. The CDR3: CASSLLAGGPETQYF. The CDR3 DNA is TGCGCCAGCAGCTTACTAGCGGGAGGGCCCGAGACCCAGTACTTC. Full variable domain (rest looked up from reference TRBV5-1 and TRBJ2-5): KAGVTQTPRYLIKTRGQQVTLSCSPISGHRSVSWYQQTPGQGLQFLFEYFSETQRNKGNFPGRFSGRQFSNSRSEMNVSTLELGDSALYLCASSLLAGGPETQYFGPGTRLLVL.

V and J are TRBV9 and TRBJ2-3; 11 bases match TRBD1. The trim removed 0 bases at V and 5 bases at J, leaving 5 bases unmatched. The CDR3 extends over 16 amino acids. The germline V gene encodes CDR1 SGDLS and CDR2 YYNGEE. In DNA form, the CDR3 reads TGTGCCAGCAGCGTAGTTGGGACAGGGGGACTAGATACGCAGTATTTT. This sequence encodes CASSVVGTGGLDTQYF.

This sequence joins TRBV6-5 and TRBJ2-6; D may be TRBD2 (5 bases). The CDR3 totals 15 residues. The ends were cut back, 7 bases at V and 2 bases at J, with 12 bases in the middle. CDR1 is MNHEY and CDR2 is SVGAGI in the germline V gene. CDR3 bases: TGTGCCAGCACCCCAGAGGGTACTGGGGCCAACGTCCTGACTTTC. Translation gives CASTPEGTGANVLTF.

The CDR3: CASSSQEATNEKLFF. CDR3 DNA: TGTGCCAGCAGTTCCCAGGAAGCAACTAATGAAAAACTGTTTTTT. The V gene is TRBV28, the J gene TRBJ1-4; D is uncertain. Germline assignment: CDR1 MDHEN and CDR2 SYDVKM. The CDR3 sequence is 15 residues long. V shed 4 bases and J shed 0 bases, with 9 bases lying between them.

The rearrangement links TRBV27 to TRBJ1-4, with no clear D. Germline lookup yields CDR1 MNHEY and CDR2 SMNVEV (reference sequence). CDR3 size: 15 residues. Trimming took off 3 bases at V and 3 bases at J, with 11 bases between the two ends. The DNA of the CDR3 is TGTGCCAGCAGTTTTCGGCGGGCCCCTAATGAAAAACTGTTTTTT. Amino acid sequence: CASSFRRAPNEKLFF.

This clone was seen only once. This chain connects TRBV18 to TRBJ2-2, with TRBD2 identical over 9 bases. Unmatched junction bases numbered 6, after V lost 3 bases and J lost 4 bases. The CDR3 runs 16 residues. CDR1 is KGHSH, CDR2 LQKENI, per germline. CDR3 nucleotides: TGTGCCAGCTCACCTACCCTAGCGGGATCCACCGGGGAGCTGTTTTTT. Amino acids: CASSPTLAGSTGELFF.

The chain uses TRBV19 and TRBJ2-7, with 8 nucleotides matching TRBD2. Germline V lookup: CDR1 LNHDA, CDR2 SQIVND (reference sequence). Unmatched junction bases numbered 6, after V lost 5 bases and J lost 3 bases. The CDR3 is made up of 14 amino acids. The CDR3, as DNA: TGTGCCAGTAGTTCGGCGGGAGGAGGCTACGAGCAGTACTTC. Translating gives CASSSAGGGYEQYF.

For the CDR3, the DNA is TGCGCCAGCAGTCAACGCCCGGACTGGTCTAGCGGGGGGGCAATAAATGAGCAGTTCTTC. Translated: CASSQRPDWSSGGAINEQFF. V usage is TRBV23-1 and J usage is TRBJ2-1, with TRBD2 matching 12 bases. TRBV23-1 is placed among ORFs of uncertain function. The CDR3 consists of 20 residues. The V gene end was trimmed by 2 bases and the J gene end by 7 bases; junction bases not matched to a gene: 18.

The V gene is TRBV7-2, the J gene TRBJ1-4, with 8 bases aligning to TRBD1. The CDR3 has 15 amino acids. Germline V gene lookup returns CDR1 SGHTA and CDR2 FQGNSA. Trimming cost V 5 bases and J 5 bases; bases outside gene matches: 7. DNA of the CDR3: TGTGCCAGCAGCCCGAGGACAGGGACAAATGAAAAACTGTTTTTT. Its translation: CASSPRTGTNEKLFF.

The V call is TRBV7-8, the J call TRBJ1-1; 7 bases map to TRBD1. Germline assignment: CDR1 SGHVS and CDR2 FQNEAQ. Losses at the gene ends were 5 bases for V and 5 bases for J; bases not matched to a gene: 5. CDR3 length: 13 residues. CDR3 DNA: TGTGCCAGCAGCCTTACAGGGGAAACTGAAGCTTTCTTT. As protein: CASSLTGETEAFF.

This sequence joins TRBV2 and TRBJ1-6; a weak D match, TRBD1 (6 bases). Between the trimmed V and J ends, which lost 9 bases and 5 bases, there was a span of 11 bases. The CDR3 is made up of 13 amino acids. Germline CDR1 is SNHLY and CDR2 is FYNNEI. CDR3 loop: CASRGAHNSPLHF. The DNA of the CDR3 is TGTGCCAGTCGGGGGGCGCATAATTCACCCCTCCACTTT.

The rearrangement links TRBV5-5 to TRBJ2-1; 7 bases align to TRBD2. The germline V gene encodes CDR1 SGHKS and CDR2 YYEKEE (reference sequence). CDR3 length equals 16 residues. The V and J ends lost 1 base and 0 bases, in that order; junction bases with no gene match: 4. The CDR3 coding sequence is TGTGCCAGCAGCTTGCCTAGCGGAGCCTCCTACAATGAGCAGTTCTTC. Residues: CASSLPSGASYNEQFF. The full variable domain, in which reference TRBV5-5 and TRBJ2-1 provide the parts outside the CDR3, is DAGVTQSPTHLIKTRGQQVTLRCSPISGHKSVSWYQQVLGQGPQFIFQYYEKEERGRGNFPDRFSARQFPNYSSELNVNALLLGDSALYLCASSLPSGASYNEQFFGPGTRLTVL.

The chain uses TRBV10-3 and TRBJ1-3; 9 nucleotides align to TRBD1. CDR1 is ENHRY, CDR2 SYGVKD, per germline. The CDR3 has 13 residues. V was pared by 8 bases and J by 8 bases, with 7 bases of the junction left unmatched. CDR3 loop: CAIWGQGLDTIYF. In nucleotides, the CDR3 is TGTGCCATCTGGGGACAGGGTCTGGACACCATATATTTT.

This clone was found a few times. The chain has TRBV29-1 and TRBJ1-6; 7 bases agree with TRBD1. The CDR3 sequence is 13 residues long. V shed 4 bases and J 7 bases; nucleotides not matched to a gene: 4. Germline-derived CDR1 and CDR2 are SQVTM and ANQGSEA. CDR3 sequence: CSVGQGINSPLHF. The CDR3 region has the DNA TGCAGCGTTGGACAGGGAATCAATTCACCCCTCCACTTT. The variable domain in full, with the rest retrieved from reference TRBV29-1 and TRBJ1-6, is SAVISQKPSRDICQRGTSLTIQCQVDSQVTMMFWYRQQPGQSLTLIATANQGSEATYESGFVIDKFPISRPNLTFSTLTVSNMSPEDSSIYLCSVGQGINSPLHFGNGTRLTVT.

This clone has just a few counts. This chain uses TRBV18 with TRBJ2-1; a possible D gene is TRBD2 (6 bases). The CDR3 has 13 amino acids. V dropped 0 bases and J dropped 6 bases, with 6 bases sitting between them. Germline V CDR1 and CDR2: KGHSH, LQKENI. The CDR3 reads CASSPPGGNEQFF. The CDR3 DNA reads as TGTGCCAGCTCACCACCGGGGGGCAATGAGCAGTTCTTC.

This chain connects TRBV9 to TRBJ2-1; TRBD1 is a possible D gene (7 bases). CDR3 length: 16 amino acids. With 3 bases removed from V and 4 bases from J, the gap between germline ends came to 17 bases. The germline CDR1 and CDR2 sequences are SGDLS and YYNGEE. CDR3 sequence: CASSAGGTVSYNEQFF. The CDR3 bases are TGTGCCAGCAGCGCGGGCGGGACAGTATCGTACAATGAGCAGTTCTTC.

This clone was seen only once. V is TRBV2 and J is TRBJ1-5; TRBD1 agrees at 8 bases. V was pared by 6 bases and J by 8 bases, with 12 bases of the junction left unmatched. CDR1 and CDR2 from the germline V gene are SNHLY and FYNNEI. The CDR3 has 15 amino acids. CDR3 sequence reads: CASSEGRRGREPQHF. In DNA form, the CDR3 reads TGTGCCAGCAGCGAGGGGCGCAGGGGGCGGGAGCCCCAGCATTTT.

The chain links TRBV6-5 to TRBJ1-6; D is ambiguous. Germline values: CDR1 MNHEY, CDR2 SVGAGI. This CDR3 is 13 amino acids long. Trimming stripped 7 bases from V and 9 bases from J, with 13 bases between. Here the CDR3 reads CASNREAGSPLHF. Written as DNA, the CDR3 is TGTGCCAGCAATCGGGAGGCGGGTTCACCCCTCCACTTT.

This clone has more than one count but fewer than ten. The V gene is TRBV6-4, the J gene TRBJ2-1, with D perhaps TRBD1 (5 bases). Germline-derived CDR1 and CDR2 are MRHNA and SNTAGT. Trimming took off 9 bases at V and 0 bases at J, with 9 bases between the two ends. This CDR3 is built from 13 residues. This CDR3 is CARGQRSYNEQFF. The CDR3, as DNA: TGTGCCAGAGGACAACGCTCCTACAATGAGCAGTTCTTC.

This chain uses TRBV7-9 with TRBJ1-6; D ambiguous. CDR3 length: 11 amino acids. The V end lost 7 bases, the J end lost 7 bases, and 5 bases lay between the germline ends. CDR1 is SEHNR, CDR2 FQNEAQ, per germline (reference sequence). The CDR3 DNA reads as TGTGCCAGCACCCAAAATTCACCCCTCCACTTT. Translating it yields CASTQNSPLHF.

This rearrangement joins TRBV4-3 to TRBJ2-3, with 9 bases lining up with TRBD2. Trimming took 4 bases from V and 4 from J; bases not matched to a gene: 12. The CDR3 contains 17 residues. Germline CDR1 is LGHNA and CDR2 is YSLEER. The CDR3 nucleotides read TGCGCCAGCAGCCGCTCGGGAGCGGGAGGTCTCCCAGATACGCAGTATTTT. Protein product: CASSRSGAGGLPDTQYF.

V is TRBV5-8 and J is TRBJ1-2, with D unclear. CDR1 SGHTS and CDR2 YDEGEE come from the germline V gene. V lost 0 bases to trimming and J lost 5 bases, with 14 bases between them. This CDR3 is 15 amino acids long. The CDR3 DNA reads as TGTGCCAGCAGCTTGGCGGCAGGAGGCCTTTATGGCTACACCTTC. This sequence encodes CASSLAAGGLYGYTF.

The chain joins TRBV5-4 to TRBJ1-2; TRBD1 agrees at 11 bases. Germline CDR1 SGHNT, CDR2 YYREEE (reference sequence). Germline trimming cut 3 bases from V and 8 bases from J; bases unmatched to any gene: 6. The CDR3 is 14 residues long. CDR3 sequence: CASSSDRGLQGYTF. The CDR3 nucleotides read TGTGCCAGCAGCTCGGACAGGGGGCTTCAAGGCTACACCTTC.

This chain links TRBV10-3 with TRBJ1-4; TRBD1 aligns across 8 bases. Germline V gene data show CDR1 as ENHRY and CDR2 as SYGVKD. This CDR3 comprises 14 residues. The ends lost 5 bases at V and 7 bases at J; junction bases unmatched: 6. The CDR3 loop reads CAISNGQGTEKLFF. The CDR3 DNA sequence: TGTGCCATCAGTAACGGACAGGGCACTGAAAAACTGTTTTTT.